This is a list of T cell receptor beta chains from one sample in a study of Ad26.COV2.S vaccination and SARS-CoV-2 variants. Profiled with immunoSEQ multiplex PCR; TCRdb holds only in-frame clones, not every one. The repertoire has some 370,000 clones, about four fifths of them found once; the top ten carry 7% to 9.5%. The input for sequencing was peripheral blood, taken in a trial of Ad26.COV2.S vaccine versus placebo. The receptor set was obtained from a person aged 18-60 years who received the Ad26.COV2.S COVID-19 vaccine or a placebo. Both conserved end residues are part of each CDR3. The D gene is left open where the match is weak. For some rows the clone size is stated as once, few or many, or as a class when expanded; others skip it.

>TRBJ1-2|TRBV6-6|NA|NA
TGTGCCAGCAGTTACTCGTCCCTTTATGGCTACACCTTC
CASSYSSLYGYTF
>TRBJ2-3|TRBV5-1|TRBD1|NA
TGCGCCAGCAGACCCGGGACAGGCCGCACAGATACGCAGTATTTT
CASRPGTGRTDTQYF
>TRBJ2-3|TRBV5-1|NA|NA
TGCGCCAGCAGCTTGGGTGGCTACACAGATACGCAGTATTTT
CASSLGGYTDTQYF
>TRBJ1-5|TRBV5-7|NA|NA
TGTGCCAGACCTCTGGGGGGTTATAGCAATCAGCCCCAGCATTTT
CARPLGGYSNQPQHF
>TRBJ2-3|TRBV6-1|TRBD2|NA
TGTGCCACCCGTGAAGTAGCGGGAGTTTTGTATTTT
CATREVAGVLYF
>TRBJ1-1|TRBV5-1|NA|NA
TGCGCCAGCAGCGTACAAGAGAACACTGAAGCTTTCTTT
CASSVQENTEAFF
>TRBJ1-2|TRBV27|TRBD1|NA
TGTGCCAGCAGTCCCGGACAGGCCTCCTATGGCTACACCTTC
CASSPGQASYGYTF
>TRBJ2-3|TRBV5-1|NA|NA
TGCGCCAGCAGCTTGGAATCGGATACGCAGTATTTT
CASSLESDTQYF
>TRBJ2-1|TRBV7-6|NA|NA
TGTGCCAGCAGCTCTAGGGGGGCCTACAATGAGCAGTTCTTC
CASSSRGAYNEQFF
>TRBJ2-1|TRBV7-9|TRBD2|NA
TGTGCCAGCAGCTACCGACTAGCGGGGGGGCCAGGGCAGTTCTTC
CASSYRLAGGPGQFF
>TRBJ2-5|TRBV4-2|NA|NA
TGTGCCAGCAGCCTAATGGGGGGACAAGAGACCCAGTACTTC
CASSLMGGQETQYF
>TRBJ1-1|TRBV7-3|NA|NA
TGTGCCAGCAGCCACCAGGACAGCACCACTGAAGCTTTCTTT
CASSHQDSTTEAFF
>TRBJ2-7|TRBV7-2|NA|NA
TGTGCCAGCAGCTCACGGACTGTTACCTACGAGCAGTACTTC
CASSSRTVTYEQYF
>TRBJ2-4|TRBV10-1|NA|NA
TGCGCCAGCAGGCTTGTAGATTTAGCCAAAAACATTCAGTACTTC
CASRLVDLAKNIQYF
>TRBJ2-5|TRBV5-1|NA|NA
TGCGCCAGCAGAGGGTCTGGCGGGAATAAAGAGACCCAGTACTTC
CASRGSGGNKETQYF
>TRBJ1-2|TRBV5-1|NA|NA
TGCGCCAGCAGCTTGGAGGCGGGGCGAGACTATGGCTACACCTTC
CASSLEAGRDYGYTF
>TRBJ1-3|TRBV7-8|NA|NA
TGTGCCAGCAGCCCTGAAGGCGTGAGCTCTGGAAACACCATATATTTT
CASSPEGVSSGNTIYF
>TRBJ1-2|TRBV6-1|TRBD1|few
TGTGCCAGCAGTGAAGATGAGGGGACAGGGGTTGGCTACACCTTC
CASSEDEGTGVGYTF
>TRBJ1-3|TRBV19|NA|NA
TGTGCCAGTAAAAGTGCAGCACGACCCCCTGGAAACACCATATATTTT
CASKSAARPPGNTIYF
>TRBJ2-1|TRBV19|NA|NA
TGTGCCAGTAGTATGTCCCACGCGCGATATACAGGGCCTGAGCAGTTCTTC
CASSMSHARYTGPEQFF
>TRBJ2-7|TRBV7-9|NA|NA
TGTGCCAGCAGCACGAGCAGGGGTCTCCATTTGTACGAGCAGTACTTC
CASSTSRGLHLYEQYF
>TRBJ2-6|TRBV5-1|TRBD2|NA
TGCGCCAGCAGCTTGGGATGGTCTAGCGGGACTGGGGCCAACGTCCTGACTTTC
CASSLGWSSGTGANVLTF
>TRBJ1-1|TRBV7-9|TRBD1|NA
TGTGCCAGCAGCTGGTCGGGACAGCAGAACACTGAAGCTTTCTTT
CASSWSGQQNTEAFF
>TRBJ1-5|TRBV7-3|NA|NA
TGTGCCAGCAGATTAAAAAAGAGGGAAAAGAGCAATCAGCCCCAGCATTTT
CASRLKKREKSNQPQHF
>TRBJ2-5|TRBV3-1/TRBV3-2|TRBD1|NA
TGTGCCAGCAGCCTCCCGACAGGGCAAAAGACCCAGTACTTC
CASSLPTGQKTQYF
>TRBJ2-7|TRBV4-1|NA|NA
TGCGCCAGCAGCCAAGAGGCCGTAAGGGGATTCTCCTACGAGCAGTACTTC
CASSQEAVRGFSYEQYF
>TRBJ2-3|TRBV5-1|TRBD1|NA
TGCGCCAGCAGCTTACAGGGGCACGGCACAGATACGCAGTATTTT
CASSLQGHGTDTQYF
>TRBJ1-5|TRBV6-5|NA|NA
TGTGCCAGCAGTTACGGACGGAATCAGCCCCAGCATTTT
CASSYGRNQPQHF
>TRBJ1-5|TRBV6-6|NA|NA
TGTGCCAGCACTCGGGGGGGGAGTAGGAATCAGCCCCAGCATTTT
CASTRGGSRNQPQHF